The 9 T cell receptor beta chains presented below share a single source sample, sequenced in a study of cytomegalovirus exposure and HLA in healthy donors. Produced via immunoSEQ multiplex PCR; TCRdb's table is partial and in-frame only. The sample has roughly 270,000 clones, over 75% seen once. Sequencing was carried out using PBMCs. Receptors were obtained from a woman between 18 and 30 years old in good health and CMV-seronegative.

The chain recombines TRBV5-1 with TRBJ2-7, with 10 bases lining up with TRBD1. There are 15 residues in the CDR3. V shed 0 bases, J shed 3 bases, and the junction held 3 bases outside the gene matches. Germline CDR1 reads SGHRS; CDR2 reads YFSETQ. CDR3 residues: CASSLGTGGFYEQYF. In DNA, the CDR3 is TGCGCCAGCAGCTTGGGGACAGGGGGTTTCTACGAGCAGTACTTC.

This chain links TRBV5-6 with TRBJ2-1, with TRBD2 as a possible D gene (6 bases). The germline CDR1 and CDR2 sequences are SGHDT and YYEEEE. The CDR3 sequence is 13 residues long. Trimming left V 3 bases short and J 16 bases short, with 20 bases between. For the CDR3, the DNA is TGTGCCAGCAGCTCCTGGCGGGACGGAAAAACATTCTTC. It codes for CASSSWRDGKTFF. The full variable domain, completed using reference TRBV5-6 and TRBJ2-1, is DAGVTQSPTHLIKTRGQQVTLRCSPKSGHDTVSWYQQALGQGPQFIFQYYEEEERQRGNFPDRFSGHQFPNYSSELNVNALLLGDSALYLCASSSWRDGKTFFGPGTRLTVL.

The genes are TRBV28 and TRBJ2-5, with TRBD2 identical over 7 bases. The CDR3 length is 10 residues. Unmatched junction bases numbered 0, after V lost 9 bases and J lost 5 bases. From germline, CDR1 is MDHEN and CDR2 SYDVKM. The CDR3 bases are TGTGCCAGGGGGGGGGAGACCCAGTACTTC. As protein: CARGGETQYF.

This chain connects TRBV28 to TRBJ1-3; D possibly corresponds to TRBD1 (5 bases). This CDR3 has 14 residues. V was cut by 7 bases and J by 8 bases, with 18 bases left in between. CDR1 and CDR2 from the germline V gene are MDHEN and SYDVKM. As DNA, the CDR3 is TGTGCCAGCACCATTAAGGGGAACAGACACACCATATATTTT. This encodes CASTIKGNRHTIYF.

The chain has TRBV2 and TRBJ2-5, with TRBD1 identical over 9 bases. The ends lost 3 bases at V and 4 bases at J; junction bases unmatched: 9. CDR3 length equals 16 residues. Germline values: CDR1 SNHLY, CDR2 FYNNEI. CDR3 region: CASSEQGQGGGETQYF. DNA for the CDR3: TGTGCCAGCAGTGAGCAGGGACAGGGAGGGGGAGAGACCCAGTACTTC.

The chain is built from TRBV6-1 and TRBJ1-5, with a tentative D call TRBD1 (5 bases). Deletions cut 6 bases from V and 4 bases from J, with 13 bases between. The CDR3 totals 14 residues. CDR1 and CDR2 from the germline V gene are MNHNS and SASEGT. CDR3 in DNA: TGTGCCAGCAGCGGCCGAGACAGAAATCAGCCCCAGCATTTT. Translated, it gives CASSGRDRNQPQHF.

This chain joins TRBV10-3 and TRBJ2-2; tentatively, D is TRBD2 (6 bases). Germline V gene data show CDR1 as ENHRY and CDR2 as SYGVKD. This CDR3 region has 14 residues. Trimming removed 8 bases at V and 7 bases at J, with 17 bases between. The CDR3 here is CAIGGTGLSGELFF. The CDR3 DNA follows: TGTGCCATCGGAGGGACGGGACTCAGCGGGGAGCTGTTTTTT.

This chain connects TRBV28 to TRBJ2-7, with 12 bases lining up with TRBD2. This CDR3 contains 16 residues. After removal of 2 bases from V and 6 bases from J, the junction contained 8 bases not matched to a gene. The germline CDR1 and CDR2 sequences are MDHEN and SYDVKM. The CDR3 sequence is CASSLRFLAGGREQYF. CDR3 DNA sequence: TGTGCCAGCAGTTTAAGGTTTCTAGCGGGAGGGCGCGAGCAGTACTTC.

The V gene is TRBV2, the J gene TRBJ2-2; 7 bases are a match to TRBD2. CDR1 SNHLY and CDR2 FYNNEI come from the germline V gene. V was clipped by 7 bases and J by 4 bases; unmatched bases: 6. This CDR3 is built from 14 residues. The CDR3 region has the DNA TGTGCCAGCATCGAGGAGCGGGGCACCGGGGAGCTGTTTTTT. Protein: CASIEERGTGELFF.